The 18 T cell receptor beta chains below come from one sample, sequenced in a study of T cells in women clearing cervical HPV infection. The table came from immunoSEQ multiplex PCR; TCRdb's copy has only in-frame clones and leaves some out. This sample's table reports about 40,000 clones. The material sequenced was blood buffy coat. The receptors derive from a woman aged 18 to 75 with a cervical HPV16 infection that either progressed to CIN3+ or cleared (not recorded which).

About this clone itself: The read terminates 3 residues before the CDR3 end, so the remaining end is supplied by the germline J gene. The chain is built from TRBV10-3 and TRBJ1-1, with 10 bases lining up with TRBD1. The trim removed 2 bases at V and 3 bases at J, leaving 6 bases unmatched. The germline gives CDR1 ENHRY, CDR2 SYGVKD. The CDR3 covers 16 residues. The CDR3 here is CAISEGTGARYTEAFF. CDR3 bases read: TGTGCCATCAGTGAGGGGACAGGGGCACGGTACACTGAA.

As to this clone: The CDR3 end falls 3 residues outside the read, so it is completed with the germline J gene. The chain employs TRBV19 and TRBJ2-3, with D unresolved. This CDR3 is built from 14 residues. Trimming shortened V by 1 base and J by 2 bases, and 7 bases separated the two germline ends. Germline V CDR1 and CDR2: LNHDA, SQIVND (reference sequence). This CDR3 reads CASSIGEYTDTQYF. The part of the CDR3 DNA that was read is TGTGCCAGTAGTATAGGCGAATACACAGATACG. Drawing the rest from reference TRBV19 and TRBJ2-3, the complete variable domain is DGGITQSPKYLFRKEGQNVTLSCEQNLNHDAMYWYRQDPGQGLRLIYYSQIVNDFQKGDIAEGYSVSREKKESFPLTVTSAQKNPTAFYLCASSIGEYTDTQYFGPGTRLTVL.

The CDR3 loop reads CASSLAGVPADTQYF. The DNA read from the CDR3 is TGTGCCAGCAGCTTAGCGGGGGTTCCGGCAGATACG. This sequence joins TRBV13 and TRBJ2-3, with D maybe TRBD2 (6 bases). Read data end 3 residues before the CDR3 end; the end is taken from the germline J gene. V shed 1 base and J shed 4 bases, with 12 bases lying between them. Germline V gene sequence: CDR1 PRHDT, CDR2 FYEKMQ (reference sequence). This CDR3 has 15 residues.

Concerning this clone itself: The CDR3 is cut off 3 residues early in the read; its end comes from the germline J gene. This sequence joins TRBV30 and TRBJ1-6; TRBD1 is a possible D gene (6 bases). Germline V gene data show CDR1 as GTSNPN and CDR2 as SVGIG (reference sequence). Trimming stripped 8 bases from V and 6 bases from J, with 14 bases between. The CDR3 is 13 amino acids. The CDR3 region is CALGSQGNSPLHF. Incomplete CDR3 DNA: TGTGCCCTGGGATCACAGGGTAATTCACCC.

Turning to this clone: The read is 3 residues too short to cover the CDR3 end, so that end is filled in from the germline J gene. The chain combines TRBV7-9 with TRBJ2-5; TRBD2 might be the D (5 bases). The CDR3 length is 14 residues. Trimming stripped 5 bases from V and 7 bases from J, with 17 bases between. CDR1 is SEHNR, CDR2 FQNEAQ, per germline (reference sequence). CDR3 DNA (partial): TGTGCCAGCAGCCGTAGCGAGGGAAGTGGGACC. Its protein is CASSRSEGSGT. The CDR3 reads in full as CASSRSEGSGTQYF.

On this clone itself: The CDR3 end lies 3 residues beyond the end of the read and is filled in from the germline J gene. The chain is built from TRBV5-1 and TRBJ2-3, with 7 bases aligning to TRBD2. The CDR3 totals 15 residues. CDR1 is SGHRS, CDR2 YFSETQ, per germline. Unmatched junction bases numbered 5, after V lost 0 bases and J lost 4 bases. The CDR3 region is CASSLAAGTADTQYF. The sequenced part of the CDR3 DNA is TGCGCCAGCAGCTTGGCAGCGGGAACAGCAGATACG.

Of note for this clone: The read finishes 3 residues shy of the CDR3 end, and the germline J gene is used to complete it. The chain links TRBV7-2 to TRBJ2-2, with D possibly TRBD1 on 5 matching bases. Germline assignment: CDR1 SGHTA and CDR2 FQGNSA. Trimming took 2 bases from V and 7 from J, leaving 8 bases between them. The CDR3 is 13 amino acids. The CDR3 bases that were read are TGTGCCAGCAGCTTAAGAAGGGGCGGGGAG. Protein: CASSLRRGGE. The entire CDR3 protein is CASSLRRGGELFF.

This clone is called medium-sized based on its frequency. The read ends 3 residues before the CDR3 terminus; that terminus is restored from the germline J gene. This chain links TRBV29-1 with TRBJ2-3; D might be TRBD1 (6 bases). This CDR3 contains 13 residues. CDR1 and CDR2 from the germline V gene are SQVTM and ANQGSEA. V lost 4 bases and J 0 bases, leaving 8 bases between the germline ends. The part of the CDR3 DNA that was read is TGCAGCGTTGGACAGGAGAGCACAGATACG. The encoded protein is CSVGQESTDT. The entire CDR3 is CSVGQESTDTQYF.

As concerns this clone: The read finishes 3 residues shy of the CDR3 end, and the germline J gene is used to complete it. The chain combines TRBV19 with TRBJ2-6; 8 nucleotides match TRBD1. This CDR3 has 16 residues. Germline CDR1 LNHDA, CDR2 SQIVND (reference sequence). The J segment lost 0 bases and the V segment lost 10 bases, leaving 8 bases of the junction unmatched. The CDR3 sequence: CATGQGSISGANVLTF. Incomplete CDR3 DNA: TGTGCCACCGGACAGGGTTCTATCTCTGGGGCCAACGTC. Variable domain in full (rest from reference TRBV19 and TRBJ2-6): DGGITQSPKYLFRKEGQNVTLSCEQNLNHDAMYWYRQDPGQGLRLIYYSQIVNDFQKGDIAEGYSVSREKKESFPLTVTSAQKNPTAFYLCATGQGSISGANVLTFGAGSRLTVL.

In the case of this clone: The read finishes 3 residues shy of the CDR3 end, and the germline J gene is used to complete it. V and J are TRBV2 and TRBJ2-5, with a possible D match to TRBD1 (5 bases). Trimming removed 7 bases at V and 0 bases at J, with 12 bases between. Looked up from germline, CDR1 is SNHLY and CDR2 is FYNNEI. The CDR3 length is 14 residues. The DNA read from the CDR3 is TGTGCCAGCACCATTCGACAGAACCAAGAGACC. It encodes CASTIRQNQET. The whole CDR3 sequence reads CASTIRQNQETQYF.

As regards this clone: The read terminates 3 residues before the CDR3 end, so the remaining end is supplied by the germline J gene. V and J are TRBV20-1 and TRBJ2-1; 10 bases are shared with TRBD2. Germline lookup yields CDR1 DFQATT and CDR2 SNEGSKA (reference sequence). The CDR3 loop spans 15 amino acids. The V gene end was trimmed by 4 bases and the J gene end by 9 bases; junction bases not matched to a gene: 12. The covered CDR3 bases are TGCAGTGCTATCCTTAGCGGGGGGACCCACGGTGAG. The encoded protein is CSAILSGGTHGE. The CDR3, in full, reads CSAILSGGTHGEQFF.

With respect to this clone: The read ends 3 residues early relative to the CDR3; the germline J gene fills the gap. The gene calls are TRBV12-3 or TRBV12-4 and TRBJ2-1; 16 bases line up with TRBD2. The ends lost 5 bases at V and 0 bases at J; junction bases unmatched: 4. CDR3 length: 18 amino acids. CDR3 sequence reads: CASSTGLAGGSSYNEQFF. CDR3 DNA (partial): TGTGCCAGCAGTACGGGACTAGCGGGAGGGAGCTCCTACAATGAG.

Details on this clone: Read coverage stops 3 residues before the CDR3 terminus; the germline J gene supplies the remainder. The chain couples TRBV28 to TRBJ2-5; the match to TRBD1 covers 7 bases. Trimming took 8 bases from V and 6 from J; bases not matched to a gene: 9. Germline V gene lookup returns CDR1 MDHEN and CDR2 SYDVKM. The CDR3 extends over 13 amino acids. The CDR3 region is CASGQGDVKTQYF. The DNA read from the CDR3 is TGTGCCAGCGGCCAGGGGGACGTGAAGACC.

As concerns this clone: The read finishes 3 residues shy of the CDR3 end, and the germline J gene is used to complete it. The chain has TRBV5-1 and TRBJ1-1; weak D call: TRBD1 (5 bases). The V gene lost 5 bases and the J gene lost 1 base, with 12 bases spanning the gap. CDR1 is SGHRS, CDR2 YFSETQ, per germline. The CDR3 is 14 residues long. CDR3 residues: CASSDRSSNTEAFF. CDR3 DNA (partial): TGCGCCAGCAGTGACAGATCCTCGAACACTGAA.

About this clone: Read data end 3 residues before the CDR3 end; the end is taken from the germline J gene. The chain uses TRBV11-2 and TRBJ2-7; D unresolved. Trimming pared 5 bases from V and 3 bases from J, leaving 17 bases between. Germline V lookup: CDR1 SGHAT, CDR2 FQNNGV. This CDR3 region has 15 residues. The sequenced CDR3 bases are TGTGCCAGCAGCGCCTCGTTGGGCAGTGTCTACGAG. Translation gives CASSASLGSVYE. The whole CDR3 reads CASSASLGSVYEQYF. Full variable domain (rest looked up from reference TRBV11-2 and TRBJ2-7): EAGVAQSPRYKIIEKRQSVAFWCNPISGHATLYWYQQILGQGPKLLIQFQNNGVVDDSQLPKDRFSAERLKGVDSTLKIQPAKLEDSAVYLCASSASLGSVYEQYFGPGTRLTVT.

Regarding this clone: From the germline J gene comes the end of the CDR3, since the read stops 3 residues before it. The genes are TRBV5-6 and TRBJ1-5; possible D gene TRBD1, 5 bases. CDR3 size: 14 residues. The V and J ends lost 0 bases and 7 bases respectively, with 11 bases between them. Germline V CDR1 and CDR2: SGHDT, YYEEEE. The CDR3 region is CASSLAGGWQPQHF. Partial CDR3 DNA: TGTGCCAGCAGCTTGGCCGGGGGATGGCAGCCC.

Regarding this clone: The CDR3 is cut off 3 residues early in the read; its end comes from the germline J gene. The V gene is TRBV7-9, the J gene TRBJ1-5; 8 bases are a match to TRBD1. Per the germline V gene, CDR1 is SEHNR and CDR2 is FQNEAQ (reference sequence). This CDR3 is built from 14 residues. V shed 3 bases, J shed 6 bases, and the junction held 4 bases outside the gene matches. CDR3 bases read: TGTGCCAGCAGCTTGACAGGGGCGAGTCAGCCC. This sequence encodes CASSLTGASQP. The whole CDR3 protein is CASSLTGASQPQHF.

The CDR3 bases that were read are TGCAGTGCAAACGCCAAGACTAGCGGAGACACAGATACG. Translation: CSANAKTSGDTDT. The full CDR3 protein is CSANAKTSGDTDTQYF. The chain uses TRBV20-1 and TRBJ2-3, with TRBD2 matching over 9 bases. The read stops 3 residues short of the end of the CDR3; the missing end is completed from the germline J gene. V was pared by 6 bases and J by 2 bases, with 12 bases of the junction left unmatched. This CDR3 is 16 amino acids long. CDR1 DFQATT and CDR2 SNEGSKA come from the germline V gene (reference sequence).